This TCR beta chain is drawn from a study of blood T cell repertoires in COVID-19 (TCRdb year 2020). Regarding the complete study: Collaborator samples came from the United States, Italy and Spain and covered acute and convalescent phases of COVID-19. The material from the prospective study consisted of cDNA or gDNA derived from T cells, B-cell-depleted T cells, or PBMCs. The dataset comprised deeply sampled blood TCRbeta repertoires from subjects exposed to, actively infected with, or recovered from COVID-19. The repertoires were made available in a free public database intended to serve as a resource for research on the immune response to SARS-CoV-2. Samples came from the ongoing ImmuneRACE study (first 160 participants) plus 1,254 subjects from 6 global collaborators. The sample metadata nearly always contained a de-identified subject ID, COVID-19 status, age in years and sex. Where available, HLA class I and class II types were obtained from metadata supplied by the sample provider rather than from assay-based typing. What the study reported, not specific to this receptor: The amount of clinical and demographic metadata varied by source and participant and was provided uncurated.

The immunoSEQ Assay, a bias-controlled multiplex PCR, was used to amplify TCRbeta CDR3 regions from genomic DNA. Per the source publication's procedure: The number of nucleated cells in each sample was estimated by amplification of reference gene primers within the assay. To quantify the absolute abundance of each unique TCRbeta CDR3 rearrangement, sequence reads were collapsed and filtered. For each sample, productive Simpson clonality was calculated as the square root of Simpson's diversity index over productive rearrangements. TCRdb retrieved this table from immuneACCESS and kept in-frame rearrangements only. Not all clones are present; in checked studies, unresolved V genes account for under half, and no reason is known for the remainder. V, J and clone size were drawn from that table, and D and trimming were deduced from the DNA. The sample includes roughly 120,000 clones, with about 93% observed a single time. The top ten clones comprise roughly 2.1% of the sample.

About this clone itself: Its cognate antigen has yet to be identified. Per-nucleotide qualities are absent, and no much larger clonotype sits a single base away.

Spanning cysteine to phenylalanine, the CDR3 consists of 16 amino acids. Of the read, only the CDR3 DNA is kept; its 48 bases are in frame from base 1. Reading the germline V gene gives CDR1 SGHNT and CDR2 YENEEA. For this chain, trimming is 0 bases at the V end and 7 bases at the J end, and the number of junction bases without a gene match is 6. In Seattle, one collaborating source enrolled patients while the infection was active and tracked those patients longitudinally over the course of disease. Whole blood was collected in K2EDTA tubes by collaborating institutions according to the institutions' own protocols. Collaborator samples were shipped for TCRbeta analysis as frozen whole blood, isolated PBMCs, or DNA extracted from either sample type.

Sequencing input: peripheral blood. This TCR came from a middle-aged man with COVID-19, enrolled during active disease. The V gene is TRBV11-3 and the J gene is TRBJ2-2; a stretch of 9 junction bases matches TRBD2. The nucleotides are TGTGCCAGCAGCTTAGAAAGCGGGAGGCTTAACGGGGAGCTGTTTTTT. This encodes CASSLESGRLNGELFF. This CDR3, with the reference TRBV11-3 and TRBJ2-2 proteins standing in past its ends, gives the full variable domain EAGVVQSPRYKIIEKKQPVAFWCNPISGHNTLYWYLQNLGQGPELLIRYENEEAVDDSQLPKDRFSAERLKGVDSTLKIQPAELGDSAVYLCASSLESGRLNGELFFGEGSRLTVL.